This T cell receptor beta chain originates from a study of blood T cells in healthy people across ages. The CDR3 has 14 residues. Germline V lookup: CDR1 SGHRS, CDR2 YFSETQ. The V end lost 4 bases, the J end lost 4 bases, and 14 bases lay between the germline ends. Next came a second PCR, run for about 6 to 12 cycles, which used a sample-barcoded 5' primer along with a J-beta primer mix. Each cDNA molecule was tagged by a template-switch adaptor with 12 random nucleotides. From the 5' RACE reads, TCRdb called clonotypes with MiXCR, one entry per CDR3 protein. Of approximately 850,000 distinct CDR3 sequences in the sample, nearly 60% were seen once.

The V gene is TRBV5-1, the J gene TRBJ1-2; a weak D match, TRBD1 (6 bases). The sample comprised blood. This clonotype originated in a man between 25 and 39 years old in good health. The CDR3 DNA follows: TGCGCCAGCAGCCCCGAGCAGGGGCCCTATGGCTACACCTTC. Its protein is CASSPEQGPYGYTF.